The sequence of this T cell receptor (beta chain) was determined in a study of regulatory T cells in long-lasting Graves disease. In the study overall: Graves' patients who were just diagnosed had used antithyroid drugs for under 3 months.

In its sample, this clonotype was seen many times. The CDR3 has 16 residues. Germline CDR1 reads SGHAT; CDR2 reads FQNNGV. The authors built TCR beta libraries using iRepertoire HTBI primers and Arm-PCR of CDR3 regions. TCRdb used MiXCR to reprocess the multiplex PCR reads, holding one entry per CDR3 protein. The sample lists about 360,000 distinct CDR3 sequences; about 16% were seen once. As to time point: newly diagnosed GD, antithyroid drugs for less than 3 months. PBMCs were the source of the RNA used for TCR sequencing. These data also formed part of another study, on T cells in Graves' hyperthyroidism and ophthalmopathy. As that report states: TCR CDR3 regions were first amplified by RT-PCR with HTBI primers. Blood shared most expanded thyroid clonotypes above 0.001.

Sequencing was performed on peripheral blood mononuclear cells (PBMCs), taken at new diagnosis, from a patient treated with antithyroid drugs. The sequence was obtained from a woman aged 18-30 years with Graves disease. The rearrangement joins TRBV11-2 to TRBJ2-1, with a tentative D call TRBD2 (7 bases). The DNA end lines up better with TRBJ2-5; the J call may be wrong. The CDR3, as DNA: TGTGCCAGCAGCTTGTCGCCGGTGGGGGGGCGAGAGACCCAGTACTTC. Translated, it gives CASSLSPVGGRETQYF.